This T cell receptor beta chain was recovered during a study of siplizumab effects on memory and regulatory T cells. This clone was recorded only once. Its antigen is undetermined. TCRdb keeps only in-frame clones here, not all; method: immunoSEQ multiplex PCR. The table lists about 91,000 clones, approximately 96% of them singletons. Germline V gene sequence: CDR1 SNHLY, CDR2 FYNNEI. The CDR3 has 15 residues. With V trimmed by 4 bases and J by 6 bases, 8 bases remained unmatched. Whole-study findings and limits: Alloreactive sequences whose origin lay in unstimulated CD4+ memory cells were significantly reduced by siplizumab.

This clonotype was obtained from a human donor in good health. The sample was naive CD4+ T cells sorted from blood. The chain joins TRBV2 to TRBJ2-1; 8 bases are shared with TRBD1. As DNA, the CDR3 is TGTGCCAGCAGTGCGGACAGGGTCATCGGCAATGAGCAGTTCTTC. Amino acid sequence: CASSADRVIGNEQFF.